The 6 T cell receptor beta chains below come from one sample, sequenced in a study of CD8 T cells in ankylosing spondylitis. In TCRdb, the 5' RACE reads were re-called with MiXCR into one record per CDR3 protein. The table lists approximately 100,000 distinct CDR3 sequences, almost 8.5% of them singletons. Input material: blood, either unsorted or a sorted T cell fraction (not recorded which). These receptors all come from a male donor with ankylosing spondylitis or in good health (not recorded which).

There are many counts of this clonotype. The J gene is TRBJ2-5, the V gene TRBV4-2; D gene uncertain. Trimming removed 3 bases at V and 2 bases at J, with 13 bases between. Per the germline V gene, CDR1 is LGHNA and CDR2 is YNFKEQ. The length of the CDR3 is 15 residues. CDR3 DNA sequence: TGTGCCAGCAGCCATGTCGGATGGGGACAAGAGACCCAGTACTTC. The encoded protein is CASSHVGWGQETQYF.

This clonotype was observed many times. The V gene is TRBV12-3 or TRBV12-4, the J gene TRBJ2-5, with 8 bases lining up with TRBD2. After removal of 3 bases from V and 1 base from J, the junction contained 1 base not matched to a gene. The CDR3 runs 14 residues. DNA for the CDR3: TGTGCCAGCAGTTTTAGCGGGGCCCAAGAGACCCAGTACTTC. Translation: CASSFSGAQETQYF.

Points on this clonotype: Its ends do not fully match the called genes, so a read error is possible. The chain is built from TRBV5-6 and TRBJ2-5; D possibly corresponds to TRBD1 (5 bases). The CDR3 runs 13 residues. In germline, CDR1 is SGHDT, CDR2 YYEEEE. The CDR3 bases are TGTGCCAGTAGCTTGCAGGGTAGAAAGACCCAGTACTTC. Its protein product is CASSLQGRKTQYF.

This clonotype has a count of ten or more. V and J are TRBV20-1 and TRBJ2-3; 9 nucleotides agree with TRBD2. CDR1 is DFQATT, CDR2 SNEGSKA, per germline (reference sequence). CDR3 length: 17 amino acids. Trimming at V came to 3 bases and at J to 0 bases, leaving 10 bases not matched to a gene. The CDR3 nucleotides read TGCAGTGCTAGCCGCCTAGGGACTAGCAGAAGCACAGATACGCAGTATTTT. Its translation is CSASRLGTSRSTDTQYF.

Ten or more counts support this clonotype. This sequence joins TRBV5-6 and TRBJ1-2; D unresolved. Germline assignment: CDR1 SGHDT and CDR2 YYEEEE. V shed 2 bases and J shed 7 bases, with 9 bases lying between them. This CDR3 has 12 amino acids. As DNA, the CDR3 is TGTGCCAGCAGCTTAGAGGAGGTTGGCTACACCTTC. Translated: CASSLEEVGYTF.

In the case of this clonotype: Given a much more abundant clone one base away, this may be a read error. The chain uses TRBV27 and TRBJ2-7; TRBD1 or TRBD2 may be the D gene (7 bases each). The length of the CDR3 is 13 residues. In germline, CDR1 is MNHEY, CDR2 SMNVEV (reference sequence). The CDR3 loop is CANSWGGGNEQYF. CDR3 nucleotide sequence: TGTGCCAACAGTTGGGGAGGGGGCAACGAGCAGTACTTC.